This T cell receptor (beta chain) was identified in a study of a mutant IDH1 vaccine in newly diagnosed glioma (dated by TCRdb to about 2021). At the level of the whole study: Vaccination was initiated 4-6 weeks after radiotherapy alone, or concurrently with temozolomide cycles in the chemotherapy-containing groups. Peripheral blood samples were drawn at six visits, namely V03 (baseline), V05, V07, V10, V12 and V13. Longitudinal TCRB deep sequencing was done for about two dozen treated patients, wherever samples were available for exploratory analyses. Of the 32 treated patients, about 62% were male and around 40% were female, and the mean age was approximately 37 years. Visit V12 was the week-35 safety follow-up and visit V13 was the week-47 end of study. Before enrollment, most patients had been given radiochemotherapy with temozolomide as standard therapy, while the rest had received either radiotherapy alone or temozolomide alone.

About this clone itself: The antigen it recognizes is unknown. It has no much larger one-base neighbor in the sample; base qualities were not kept.

To prepare the library, the immunoSEQ multiplex PCR assay was applied. Rearranged TCR beta chain sequences were amplified using the hsTCRB Kit according to the manufacturer's protocol. Sequencing of TCRB libraries was carried out on an Illumina MiSeq. On the study's bioinformatics: The kit vendor's proprietary platform handled demultiplexing, trimming and gene mapping. TCRdb retrieved this table from immuneACCESS and kept in-frame rearrangements only. Not all clones are present; in checked studies, unresolved V genes account for under half, and no reason is known for the remainder. V and J calls and clone size come straight from that table; D and trimming were deduced from the DNA. The sample table lists tens of thousands of clones, 80% to 85% of them with a count of one. The top ten clones comprise under 4.5% of the sample. CDR1 and CDR2 are drawn from the germline V gene: SGHAT, FQNNGV. The CDR3 goes from the cysteine to the phenylalanine over 14 residues. Kept here is only the CDR3 DNA, which spans 42 bases and is read in frame from base 1. Trimming accounts for 2 bases at V and 3 bases at J, while the number of junction bases matched to no gene is 1.

General study outcomes and caveats: Vaccine-induced immune responses across multiple MHC alleles were detected in over 80% of patients. According to the authors, sample limitations meant that analyses of patient blood samples could not be reproduced. Selection of PBMC samples for TCRB deep sequencing was based on availability. No apparent relationship was observed between pseudoprogression and alterations in the top peripheral T cell clonotypes detected by TCRB sequencing.

This sample's time point label indicates: week 35, safety follow-up. Each vaccine dose was 300 ug of a 20-mer mutant IDH1 peptide in Montanide, given subcutaneously with topical imiquimod. Across visits V03 through V10, patients got a total of eight vaccinations, given in weeks 1, 3, 5, 7, 11, 15, 19 and 23. The donors had newly diagnosed IDH1-mutant astrocytomas of WHO grade 3 or 4 that showed loss of nuclear ATRX. The samples were drawn from NOA16, a multicentre, single-arm, open-label phase I trial in Germany that tested a mutant IDH1 peptide vaccine in humans for the first time. Genomic DNA for TCRB sequencing was extracted from EDTA blood using the DNeasy Blood and Tissue Kit.

The chain couples TRBV11-2 to TRBJ1-3; 7 nucleotides in the junction match TRBD1. The sample was PBMCs, taken from a glioma patient whose treatment included an IDH1 peptide vaccine. The receptor comes from a woman between 18 and 29 years old with glioma. The sequenced DNA: TGTGCCAGCAGCTTACGACAGGGTGGAAACACCATATATTTT. Translated, it gives CASSLRQGGNTIYF. The full variable domain, with segments outside the CDR3 supplied by the reference TRBV11-2 and TRBJ1-3 proteins, appears as EAGVAQSPRYKIIEKRQSVAFWCNPISGHATLYWYQQILGQGPKLLIQFQNNGVVDDSQLPKDRFSAERLKGVDSTLKIQPAKLEDSAVYLCASSLRQGGNTIYFGEGSWLTVV.